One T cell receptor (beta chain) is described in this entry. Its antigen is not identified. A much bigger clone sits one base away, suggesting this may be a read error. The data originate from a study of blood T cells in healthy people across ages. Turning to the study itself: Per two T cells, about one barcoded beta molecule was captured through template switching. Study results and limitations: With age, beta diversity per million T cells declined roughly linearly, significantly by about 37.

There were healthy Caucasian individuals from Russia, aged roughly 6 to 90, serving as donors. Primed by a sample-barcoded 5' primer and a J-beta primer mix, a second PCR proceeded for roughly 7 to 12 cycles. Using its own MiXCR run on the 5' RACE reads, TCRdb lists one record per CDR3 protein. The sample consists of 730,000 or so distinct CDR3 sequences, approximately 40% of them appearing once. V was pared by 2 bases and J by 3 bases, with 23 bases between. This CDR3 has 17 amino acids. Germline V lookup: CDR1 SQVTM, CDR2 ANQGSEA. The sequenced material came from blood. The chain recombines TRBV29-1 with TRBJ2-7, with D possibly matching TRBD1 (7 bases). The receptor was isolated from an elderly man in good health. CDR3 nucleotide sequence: TGCAGCGTTGAATCCCCTTATGGGGGGACAGAGTTCTACGAGCAGTACTTC. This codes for CSVESPYGGTEFYEQYF.